The TCR beta chain described here comes from a study of technical replicates of blood from several donors. Clones were sequenced by immunoSEQ multiplex PCR, and TCRdb holds only the in-frame ones, with some missing. The profile shows more than 80,000 clones, roughly 96% of them singletons. This CDR3 comprises 18 residues. V was cut by 2 bases and J by 0 bases, with 19 bases left in between. Per germline, CDR1 MNHEY and CDR2 SMNVEV (reference sequence). The TCR sequence derives from a human donor in good health. The sample comprised T cells isolated from PBMCs. The V and J genes are TRBV27 and TRBJ1-1; TRBD1 is a possible D gene (6 bases). In DNA form, the CDR3 reads TGTGCCAGCAGTTTAGGGCGCGAAGGGGGTGTTATGAACACTGAAGCTTTCTTT. It yields the protein CASSLGREGGVMNTEAFF.